The 20 T cell receptor beta chains below were found in one sample sequenced in a study of read filtering for tumor transcriptome and immune sequencing. Molecular barcoded adaptors covering alpha/delta and beta/gamma chains were used on roughly 400 ng RNA. TCRdb redid the calling of the reads with MiXCR, one entry per CDR3 protein. Here the sample spans 90,000 or so distinct CDR3 sequences, roughly 21% being singletons. The sample was a population of CD138-negative cells sorted from bone marrow. These receptors were collected from a donor aged 40 or over with multiple myeloma.

The sample holds many counts of this clonotype. The chain joins TRBV10-1 to TRBJ2-7; D gene ambiguous. The CDR3 totals 13 residues. CDR1 and CDR2 from the germline V gene are WNHNN and SYGVQD (reference sequence). V was clipped by 11 bases and J by 5 bases, with 19 bases between them. The CDR3: CASPCLDVDEQYF. CDR3 sequence (DNA): TGCGCCTCCCCCTGTCTAGACGTCGACGAGCAGTACTTC.

Remarks on this clonotype: This likely traces to a read error, being one base from a far larger clone. The genes are TRBV6-6 and TRBJ2-1; 8 positions agree with TRBD2. Germline V gives CDR1 MNHNY, CDR2 SVGAGI (reference sequence). The CDR3 runs 16 residues. CDR3 coding DNA: TGTACCAGCAGTTACTTTCCGGGGGGGTACAACAATGAGCAGTTCTTC. As protein: CTSSYFPGGYNNEQFF.

This chain uses TRBV5-1 with TRBJ2-6; the match to TRBD1 covers 9 bases. V dropped 4 bases and J dropped 0; count of bases not matched to a gene: 8. CDR1 and CDR2 from the germline V gene are SGHRS and YFSETQ. CDR3 size: 18 residues. The CDR3 loop is CASSSQGQGFSGANVLTF. CDR3 DNA sequence: TGCGCCAGCAGCAGTCAGGGACAGGGTTTCTCTGGGGCCAACGTCCTGACTTTC. Full variable domain (missing parts from reference TRBV5-1 and TRBJ2-6): KAGVTQTPRYLIKTRGQQVTLSCSPISGHRSVSWYQQTPGQGLQFLFEYFSETQRNKGNFPGRFSGRQFSNSRSEMNVSTLELGDSALYLCASSSQGQGFSGANVLTFGAGSRLTVL.

This clonotype was seen ten or more times. The chain employs TRBV7-6 and TRBJ2-5; 7 bases are shared with TRBD1. V gave up 5 bases and J gave up 4 bases; unmatched junction bases: 13. The CDR3 covers 16 residues. Germline lookup yields CDR1 SGHVS and CDR2 FNYEAQ. CDR3 protein: CASSLLFEGAGETQYF. CDR3 bases: TGTGCCAGCAGCCTTCTCTTCGAGGGGGCGGGAGAGACCCAGTACTTC.

The rearrangement joins TRBV18 to TRBJ2-3, with D possibly matching TRBD2 (6 bases). Germline lookup yields CDR1 KGHSH and CDR2 LQKENI. The length of the CDR3 is 14 residues. Trimming took 7 bases from V and 0 from J, leaving 11 bases between them. CDR3 nucleotide sequence: TGTGCCAGCTTTGTCGGGACTAGCACAGATACGCAGTATTTT. Translation: CASFVGTSTDTQYF. Complete variable domain (other parts from reference TRBV18 and TRBJ2-3): NAGVMQNPRHLVRRRGQEARLRCSPMKGHSHVYWYRQLPEEGLKFMVYLQKENIIDESGMPKERFSAEFPKEGPSILRIQQVVRGDSAAYFCASFVGTSTDTQYFGPGTRLTVL.

To note about this clonotype: Relative to the germline gene, one junction end is altered; a read error may explain this. This chain links TRBV28 with TRBJ1-1; D might be TRBD1 (6 bases). The CDR3 totals 16 residues. Germline CDR1 MDHEN, CDR2 SYDVKM. The CDR3: CACSLLAGAVHTEAFF. The CDR3 DNA is TGTGCCTGCAGTTTATTGGCAGGGGCGGTTCACACTGAAGCTTTCTTT.

The CDR3 region has the DNA TGTGCCAGCAGTCCCCTAAGGGCCGGACAGGGAAGGTATGGCTACACCTTC. Residues: CASSPLRAGQGRYGYTF. This chain joins TRBV12-3 or TRBV12-4 and TRBJ1-2; the match to TRBD1 covers 8 bases. The CDR3 contains 17 residues. V shed 5 bases and J 5 bases; nucleotides not matched to a gene: 16.

This clonotype is labeled medium-sized. A read error may produce the germline difference seen at one junction end. This chain connects TRBV7-7 to TRBJ2-1; TRBD1 aligns across 10 bases. Per the germline V gene, CDR1 is SSHAT and CDR2 is FNYEAQ (reference sequence). The CDR3 extends over 14 amino acids. The CDR3 protein is CASSLGQGDHEQFF. CDR3 nucleotides: TGTGCTAGCAGCTTAGGACAGGGGGATCATGAGCAGTTCTTC.

The gene calls are TRBV20-1 and TRBJ2-5; the D is unclear. Germline V gene lookup returns CDR1 DFQATT and CDR2 SNEGSKA (reference sequence). This CDR3 comprises 13 residues. The V and J ends lost 0 bases and 0 bases respectively, with 5 bases between them. DNA for the CDR3: TGCAGTGCTAGAGATCCGAACCAAGAGACCCAGTACTTC. Its translation: CSARDPNQETQYF.

The rearrangement links TRBV27 to TRBJ1-1, with TRBD1 identical over 8 bases. Germline assignment: CDR1 MNHEY and CDR2 SMNVEV (reference sequence). This CDR3 spans 16 amino acids. The V segment lost 3 bases and the J segment 4 bases; nucleotides outside the gene matches: 10. The CDR3, as DNA: TGTGCCAGCAGTTTTTCCTCACAGGGGGAGGTCACTGAAGCTTTCTTT. Amino acid sequence: CASSFSSQGEVTEAFF.

The chain carries TRBV2 and TRBJ2-5, with unresolved D. Germline loops: CDR1 SNHLY, CDR2 FYNNEI. The germline V and J ends were trimmed by 2 bases and 5 bases, with 9 bases remaining between them. The CDR3 spans 13 residues. DNA of the CDR3: TGTGCCAGCAGTGAATTCCCAGCGGAGACCCAGTACTTC. It codes for CASSEFPAETQYF. Variable domain in full (rest from reference TRBV2 and TRBJ2-5): EPEVTQTPSHQVTQMGQEVILRCVPISNHLYFYWYRQILGQKVEFLVSFYNNEISEKSEIFDDQFSVERPDGSNFTLKIRSTKLEDSAMYFCASSEFPAETQYFGPGTRLLVL.

This clonotype was seen ten or more times. This chain uses TRBV28 with TRBJ2-1, with D unresolved. CDR3 length equals 15 residues. Germline CDR1 reads MDHEN; CDR2 reads SYDVKM. Trimming pared 7 bases from V and 6 bases from J, leaving 19 bases between. The CDR3 region is CASTHWAKGSNEQFF. In DNA, the CDR3 is TGTGCCAGCACCCACTGGGCGAAAGGAAGCAATGAGCAGTTCTTC.

Of note for this clonotype: A read error may be the cause here, since a much bigger clone is one base away. This CDR3 is CASSPGLAGVAENIQYF. Written as DNA, the CDR3 is TGCGCCAGCAGCCCGGGACTAGCGGGCGTAGCCGAAAACATTCAGTACTTC. The genes are TRBV5-1 and TRBJ2-4; 12 nucleotides line up with TRBD2. The CDR3 is made up of 17 amino acids. Germline V lookup: CDR1 SGHRS, CDR2 YFSETQ.

There are many counts of this clonotype. The V and J genes are TRBV5-1 and TRBJ2-5; 8 nucleotides line up with TRBD2. J lost 3 bases, V lost 2 bases, and 9 bases had no gene match. The CDR3 runs to 16 residues. Germline V lookup: CDR1 SGHRS, CDR2 YFSETQ. In nucleotides, the CDR3 is TGCGCCAGCAGCTTAGGCGGGGGGCCTCGGGAAGAGACCCAGTACTTC. Translation gives CASSLGGGPREETQYF.

This clonotype was seen only a few times. The chain has TRBV5-1 and TRBJ2-2; the D is unclear. The V gene's germline CDR1 is SGHRS and CDR2 YFSETQ. The CDR3 is made up of 14 amino acids. The ends were cut back, 0 bases at V and 4 bases at J, with 7 bases in the middle. DNA of the CDR3: TGCGCCAGCAGCTTGGCCGTTGGCACCGGGGAGCTGTTTTTT. Translating gives CASSLAVGTGELFF.

The V and J genes are TRBV18 and TRBJ2-5; no clear D. V lost 6 bases and J 2 bases, leaving 10 bases between the germline ends. The CDR3 is made up of 13 amino acids. Germline V gene data show CDR1 as KGHSH and CDR2 as LQKENI. CDR3 sequence: CASSQSRQETQYF. As DNA, the CDR3 is TGTGCCAGCTCCCAATCGCGTCAAGAGACCCAGTACTTC.

This clonotype was detected many times. V and J are TRBV28 and TRBJ1-2; D is undetermined. The CDR3 sequence is 10 residues long. V gave up 6 bases and J gave up 2 bases, with 1 base separating them. Germline CDR1 MDHEN, CDR2 SYDVKM. CDR3 sequence (DNA): TGTGCCAGCAGCAACTATGGCTACACCTTC. This encodes CASSNYGYTF.

At least ten counts were recorded for this clonotype. The genes are TRBV9 and TRBJ2-1, with D unclear. This CDR3 contains 12 residues. The germline CDR1 and CDR2 sequences are SGDLS and YYNGEE. Trimming removed 2 bases at V and 6 bases at J, with 6 bases between. CDR3 sequence reads: CASSVASNEQFF. In DNA form, the CDR3 reads TGTGCCAGCAGCGTGGCTAGCAATGAGCAGTTCTTC.

With regard to this clonotype: At one end, the junction sequence differs from germline, possibly due to a read error. The chain is built from TRBV7-3 and TRBJ2-6; D unclear. CDR1 and CDR2 (germline): SGHTA, FQGTGA. The CDR3 sequence is 15 residues long. In DNA form, the CDR3 reads TGTGCCAGCGGCTTAGCCCAGACCGGGGCCAACGTCCTGACTTTC. Translation gives CASGLAQTGANVLTF.

The table lists this clonotype with many counts. CDR3 in amino acids: CASSQVRLDRGTKGYTF. In DNA form, the CDR3 reads TGCGCCAGCAGCCAAGTCCGCCTGGACAGGGGTACGAAAGGCTACACCTTC. V gene TRBV4-1 combines with J gene TRBJ1-2, with 9 nucleotides matching TRBD1. Germline-derived CDR1 and CDR2 are MGHRA and YSYEKL. The CDR3 has 17 residues. V shed 1 base and J 8 bases; nucleotides not matched to a gene: 14.